These 21 T cell receptor beta chains originate from one sample sequenced in a study of metastatic and nonmetastatic thyroid tumors. From the PCR reads, TCRdb re-called clones with MiXCR. The sample carries some 30,000 clones, about a tenth recorded once. Every patient was untreated before thyroid surgery. Material for sequencing was blood. These receptors originate from a female donor with papillary thyroid cancer or a benign thyroid nodule (not recorded which). Some clones in this sample may be carry-over from other donors' samples.

This clone was observed many times. The chain links TRBV20-1 to TRBJ1-2, with 8 bases that match TRBD1. V trimming: 0 bases; J trimming: 8 bases; junction bases outside the gene matches: 8. Germline CDR1 and CDR2: DFQATT and SNEGSKA (reference sequence). CDR3 length: 14 residues. As DNA, the CDR3 is TGCAGTGCTAGAGACCCTACAGGGGGGTGGGGCTACACCTTC. It translates to CSARDPTGGWGYTF.

This clone was seen many times. This chain joins TRBV5-6 and TRBJ1-2; D gene uncertain. The CDR3 runs to 14 residues. Germline V gene data show CDR1 as SGHDT and CDR2 as YYEEEE. Trimming took 0 bases from V and 2 from J, leaving 8 bases between them. DNA of the CDR3: TGTGCCAGCAGCTTGGGGCGGCCAAACTATGGCTACACCTTC. Its translation is CASSLGRPNYGYTF.

There are many counts of this clone. The chain employs TRBV2 and TRBJ2-7, with D unclear. V lost 5 bases and J 5 bases, leaving 7 bases between the germline ends. Germline CDR1 and CDR2: SNHLY and FYNNEI. The CDR3 has 11 amino acids. The DNA of the CDR3 is TGTGCCAGCAGTCCTTCAGACGAGCAGTACTTC. It yields the protein CASSPSDEQYF.

This clone has ten or more counts. V usage is TRBV28 and J usage is TRBJ2-1; possible D gene TRBD2, 7 bases. Trimming removed 7 bases at V and 3 bases at J, with 16 bases between. CDR3 size: 15 residues. The germline V gene has CDR1 MDHEN and CDR2 SYDVKM. The CDR3 DNA is TGTGCCAGCACCCCGTCGAGGGGGGGCTACAATGAGCAGTTCTTC. It yields the protein CASTPSRGGYNEQFF.

Ten or more counts support this clone. This chain connects TRBV20-1 to TRBJ2-1, with 7 bases that match TRBD2. The V and J ends lost 1 base and 7 bases, in that order; junction bases with no gene match: 1. This CDR3 is built from 12 residues. The germline CDR1 and CDR2 sequences are DFQATT and SNEGSKA (reference sequence). The CDR3: CSARGTSNEQFF. The CDR3 nucleotides are TGCAGTGCTAGAGGGACTAGTAATGAGCAGTTCTTC.

The chain uses TRBV5-4 and TRBJ1-1; the D is unclear. This CDR3 region has 14 residues. The germline V gene encodes CDR1 SGHNT and CDR2 YYREEE (reference sequence). Trimming left V 4 bases short and J 5 bases short, with 15 bases between. CDR3: CASSPDPGRTEAFF. The CDR3 nucleotides are TGTGCCAGCAGCCCTGACCCCGGTAGAACTGAAGCTTTCTTT. The full variable domain, completed using reference TRBV5-4 and TRBJ1-1, is ETGVTQSPTHLIKTRGQQVTLRCSSQSGHNTVSWYQQALGQGPQFIFQYYREEENGRGNFPPRFSGLQFPNYSSELNVNALELDDSALYLCASSPDPGRTEAFFGQGTRLTVV.

This clone has ten or more counts. A much larger clonotype is one base distant, so this may be a read error. The same CDR3 also results from other DNA sequences found in this sample. The chain links TRBV7-6 to TRBJ2-2; the match to TRBD2 covers 8 bases. Per germline, CDR1 SGHVS and CDR2 FNYEAQ. The CDR3 spans 16 residues. The CDR3 nucleotides are TGTGCCAGCAGCTTAGCACTAGCGGCGAACACCGGAGAGCTGTTTTTT. The encoded protein is CASSLALAANTGELFF.

This clone was observed at least ten times. The rearrangement uses TRBV11-2 and TRBJ2-3; D perhaps matches TRBD1 (5 bases). The CDR3 is 15 residues long. Germline-derived CDR1 and CDR2 are SGHAT and FQNNGV. With 0 bases removed from V and 2 bases from J, the gap between germline ends came to 9 bases. Here the CDR3 DNA reads TGTGCCAGCAGCTTAGATACAGGAAACACAGATACGCAGTATTTT. Protein: CASSLDTGNTDTQYF.

This clone appeared many times. The chain joins TRBV11-2 to TRBJ1-1; weak D call: TRBD1 (5 bases). With 5 bases removed from V and 5 bases from J, the gap between germline ends came to 18 bases. Germline CDR1 SGHAT, CDR2 FQNNGV. The CDR3 is 15 amino acids. CDR3 coding DNA: TGTGCCAGCAGCCCGGTAAACCAGGGAGTTACTGAAGCTTTCTTT. Residues: CASSPVNQGVTEAFF.

This clone turned up a few times. The chain recombines TRBV12-3 or TRBV12-4 with TRBJ1-3, with D unclear. The V and J ends lost 4 bases and 0 bases respectively, with 7 bases between them. There are 14 residues in the CDR3. CDR3 region: CASSSGFSGNTIYF. CDR3 DNA sequence: TGTGCCAGCAGTTCAGGTTTCTCTGGAAACACCATATATTTT.

This clone was seen a few times. This sequence joins TRBV6-4 and TRBJ2-2, with D perhaps TRBD1 (6 bases). V dropped 7 bases and J dropped 6 bases, with 9 bases sitting between them. The germline V gene has CDR1 MRHNA and CDR2 SNTAGT. The CDR3 is 12 residues long. The CDR3 here is CASNRESGELFF. The CDR3 nucleotides read TGTGCCAGCAACAGGGAATCCGGGGAGCTGTTTTTT.

This clone has ten or more counts. The CDR3 coding sequence is TGTGCCAGCAGCCAAAGGCGGGGACTAGCGGGGGGGGACGAGCAGTACTTC. This codes for CASSQRRGLAGGDEQYF. This chain uses TRBV7-2 with TRBJ2-7, with TRBD2 matching over 16 bases. Looked up from germline, CDR1 is SGHTA and CDR2 is FQGNSA. Trimming cost V 5 bases and J 5 bases; bases outside gene matches: 9. The length of the CDR3 is 17 residues.

Details on this clone: Possible read error: a much larger clone is one base away. The CDR3 here is CASSGAPWGEQYF. DNA of the CDR3: TGCGCCAGCAGTGGCGCCCCCTGGGGCGAGCAGTACTTC. The gene calls are TRBV10-2 and TRBJ2-7, with D unresolved. V lost 4 bases, J lost 6 bases, and 13 bases lay in between. Germline V gene sequence: CDR1 WSHSY, CDR2 SAAADI. There are 13 residues in the CDR3.

In its sample, this clone is medium-sized (0.01 to 0.1%). The chain joins TRBV27 to TRBJ2-6, with D perhaps matching TRBD1 (5 bases). Germline CDR1 MNHEY, CDR2 SMNVEV (reference sequence). The CDR3 length is 14 residues. V was shortened by 5 bases and J by 14 bases, with 19 bases between the two germline ends. In nucleotides, the CDR3 is TGTGCCAGCAGTCGCCTGGGGATTGCAGGGATCCTGACTTTC. It yields the protein CASSRLGIAGILTF.

In its sample, this clone was seen a few times. A much larger clone differs from this one at a single base, so this may be a read error. The genes are TRBV29-1 and TRBJ1-1; D not certain. The germline gives CDR1 SQVTM, CDR2 ANQGSEA. Deletions cut 6 bases from V and 5 bases from J, with 10 bases between. This CDR3 region has 11 residues. The CDR3 protein is CSVSGPTEAFF. CDR3 nucleotide sequence: TGCAGCGTCAGTGGGCCTACTGAAGCTTTCTTT.

There are many counts of this clone. The rearrangement uses TRBV4-1 and TRBJ1-3; a weak D match, TRBD1 (5 bases). The germline V gene has CDR1 MGHRA and CDR2 YSYEKL. The length of the CDR3 is 18 residues. V lost 1 base and J lost 0, with 16 bases in between. In DNA form, the CDR3 reads TGCGCCAGCAGCCAAGCGCAAGGGGCTCTCGTCTCTGGAAACACCATATATTTT. Protein: CASSQAQGALVSGNTIYF.

This clone was seen many times. This chain uses TRBV28 with TRBJ2-7; D ambiguous. V was cut by 5 bases and J by 6 bases, with 11 bases left in between. Germline CDR1 reads MDHEN; CDR2 reads SYDVKM. The CDR3 is 12 residues long. CDR3 residues: CASSPAAREQYF. CDR3 coding DNA: TGTGCCAGCAGTCCCGCGGCCCGCGAGCAGTACTTC.

This clone was counted at least ten times. The junction departs from germline at one end; a sequencing error may be responsible. V gene TRBV11-3 combines with J gene TRBJ2-4; D is ambiguous. This CDR3 is 13 amino acids long. Per germline, CDR1 SGHNT and CDR2 YENEEA. The CDR3 bases are TGTGCCAGCAGCCTAGATCCAATGGGCATTCAGTACTTC. This encodes CASSLDPMGIQYF.

This clone was recorded a few times. Being one base from a much bigger clone, this may be a read error. J is TRBJ2-1 and V is TRBV27, with 10 bases matching TRBD2. This CDR3 is built from 15 residues. Germline-derived CDR1 and CDR2 are MNHEY and SMNVEV (reference sequence). As DNA, the CDR3 is TGTGCCAGCGGTTTAAAAGCGGGAGGGTACAATGAGCAGCTCTTC. This gives the protein CASGLKAGGYNEQLF.

Many counts were recorded for this clone. Here the CDR3 reads CSARVREGVFYNEQFF. The CDR3 nucleotides are TGCAGTGCTAGAGTCCGGGAAGGGGTTTTCTACAATGAGCAGTTCTTC. The genes are TRBV20-1 and TRBJ2-1; D tentatively reads TRBD1 or TRBD2 (5 bases each). The germline V gene has CDR1 DFQATT and CDR2 SNEGSKA (reference sequence). This CDR3 region has 16 residues. Trimming removed 1 base at V and 3 bases at J, with 16 bases between.

This clone was counted at least ten times. The CDR3 is CSALAGSETQYF. CDR3 bases: TGCAGTGCCTTAGCGGGGTCAGAGACCCAGTACTTC. V is TRBV20-1 and J is TRBJ2-5; TRBD2 aligns across 8 bases. The CDR3 is made up of 12 amino acids. The germline CDR1 and CDR2 sequences are DFQATT and SNEGSKA (reference sequence). Losses at the gene ends were 6 bases for V and 4 bases for J; bases not matched to a gene: 4.